The 2 T cell receptor beta chains in this list originate from one sample, sequenced in a study of a mutant IDH1 vaccine in newly diagnosed glioma. Here immunoSEQ multiplex PCR was the method, and the copy in TCRdb shows in-frame clones only, minus some. The sample lists about 98,000 clones, 70% to 90% seen once, with roughly 0.61% in the top ten. Sample time point: baseline, week 1 (first vaccination visit). The sample's treatment: pre-vaccination baseline after standard-of-care therapy. Material: PBMCs, obtained from a glioma patient treated with radiotherapy, temozolomide or both. The receptor source for this set is a woman aged 45-65 years with glioma.

The chain links TRBV5-1 to TRBJ1-4; no firm D call. V was cut by 5 bases and J by 7 bases, with 6 bases left in between. The CDR3 has 11 amino acids. Germline V gene lookup returns CDR1 SGHRS and CDR2 YFSETQ. CDR3 loop: CASRSGEKLFF. The CDR3 bases are TGCGCCAGCAGATCAGGTGAAAAACTGTTTTTT. Together with reference TRBV5-1 and TRBJ1-4, the CDR3 gives the full variable domain: KAGVTQTPRYLIKTRGQQVTLSCSPISGHRSVSWYQQTPGQGLQFLFEYFSETQRNKGNFPGRFSGRQFSNSRSEMNVSTLELGDSALYLCASRSGEKLFFGSGTQLSVL.

This clone was detected a few times. The chain links TRBV9 to TRBJ2-7, with D perhaps given as TRBD1 or TRBD2 (6 bases each). Per germline, CDR1 SGDLS and CDR2 YYNGEE. Trimming removed 4 bases at V and 1 base at J, with 12 bases between. This CDR3 is built from 14 residues. DNA of the CDR3: TGTGCCAGCAGCAAAGGGGGAGGTTCCTACGAGCAGTACTTC. Translated: CASSKGGGSYEQYF.